This T cell receptor (beta chain) was captured by sequencing in a study of response to subunit inactivated influenza vaccine. Overall study findings and caveats: Authors suggested few new T cells are recruited by each seasonal influenza vaccination.

In TCRdb, the RT-PCR reads were re-called with MiXCR into one record per CDR3 protein. In the table there are some 850,000 distinct CDR3 sequences, under 20% of which are singletons. Germline loops: CDR1 SGHKS, CDR2 YYEKEE (reference sequence). V was clipped by 7 bases and J by 0 bases; unmatched bases: 8. The CDR3 loop spans 15 amino acids. The sample holds a few counts of this clonotype. The antigen remains unidentified. The chain recombines TRBV5-5 with TRBJ2-7; 9 bases map to TRBD1. The origin of this receptor is a man aged 45 to 65 who received an inactivated influenza vaccine. Sequenced here: PBMCs from blood, sampled 4 to 6 days after vaccination. The CDR3 loop is CASRGGTGSSYEQYF. CDR3 sequence (DNA): TGTGCCAGCCGTGGGGGGACAGGGAGCTCCTACGAGCAGTACTTC.